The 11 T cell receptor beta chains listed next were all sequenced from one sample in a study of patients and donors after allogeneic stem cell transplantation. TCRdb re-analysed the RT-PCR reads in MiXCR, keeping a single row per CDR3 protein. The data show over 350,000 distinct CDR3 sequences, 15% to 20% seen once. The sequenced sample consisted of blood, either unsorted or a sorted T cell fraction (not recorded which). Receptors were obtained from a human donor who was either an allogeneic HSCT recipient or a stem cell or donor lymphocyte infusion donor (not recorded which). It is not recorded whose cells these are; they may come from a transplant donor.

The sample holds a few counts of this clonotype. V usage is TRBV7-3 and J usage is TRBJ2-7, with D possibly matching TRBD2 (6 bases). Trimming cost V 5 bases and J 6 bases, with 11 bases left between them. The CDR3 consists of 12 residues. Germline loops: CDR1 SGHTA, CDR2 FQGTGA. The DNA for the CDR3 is TGTGCCAGCAGCGCGCAGGGAGGCGAGCAGTACTTC. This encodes CASSAQGGEQYF.

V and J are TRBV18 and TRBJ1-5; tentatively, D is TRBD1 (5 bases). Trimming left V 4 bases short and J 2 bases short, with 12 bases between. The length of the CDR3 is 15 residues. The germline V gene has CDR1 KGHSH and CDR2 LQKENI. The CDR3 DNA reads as TGTGCCAGCTCACGGACAACCTTAGGCAATCAGCCCCAGCATTTT. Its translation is CASSRTTLGNQPQHF. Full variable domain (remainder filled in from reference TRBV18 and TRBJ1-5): NAGVMQNPRHLVRRRGQEARLRCSPMKGHSHVYWYRQLPEEGLKFMVYLQKENIIDESGMPKERFSAEFPKEGPSILRIQQVVRGDSAAYFCASSRTTLGNQPQHFGDGTRLSIL.

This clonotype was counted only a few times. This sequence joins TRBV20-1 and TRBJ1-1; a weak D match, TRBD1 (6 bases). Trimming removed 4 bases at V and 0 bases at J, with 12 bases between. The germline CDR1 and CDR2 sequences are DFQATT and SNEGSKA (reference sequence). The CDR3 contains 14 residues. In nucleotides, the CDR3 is TGCAGTGCTACAAGACAGGTTTTGAACACTGAAGCTTTCTTT. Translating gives CSATRQVLNTEAFF.

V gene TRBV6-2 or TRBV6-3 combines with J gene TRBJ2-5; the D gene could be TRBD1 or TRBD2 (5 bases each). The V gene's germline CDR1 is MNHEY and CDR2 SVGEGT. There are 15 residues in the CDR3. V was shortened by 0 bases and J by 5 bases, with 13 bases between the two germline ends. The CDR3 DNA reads TGTGCCAGCAGTTACTCGAAACCCAGGGAGGAGACCCAGTACTTC. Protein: CASSYSKPREETQYF.

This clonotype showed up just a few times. The CDR3, as DNA: TGTGCCAGCAGCGATGGACTAGCGGGGGGTCAAGAGACCCAGTACTTC. It yields the protein CASSDGLAGGQETQYF. The rearrangement joins TRBV9 to TRBJ2-5, with 14 bases that match TRBD2. With V trimmed by 3 bases and J by 2 bases, 3 bases remained unmatched. Germline V lookup: CDR1 SGDLS, CDR2 YYNGEE. The CDR3 has 16 amino acids.

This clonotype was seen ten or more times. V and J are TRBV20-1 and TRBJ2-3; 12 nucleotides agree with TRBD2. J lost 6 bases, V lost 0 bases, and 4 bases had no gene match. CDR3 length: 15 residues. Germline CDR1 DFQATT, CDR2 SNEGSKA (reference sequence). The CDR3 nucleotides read TGCAGTGCTAGAGATCTAGCGGGAGGGTCGGATACGCAGTATTTT. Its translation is CSARDLAGGSDTQYF.

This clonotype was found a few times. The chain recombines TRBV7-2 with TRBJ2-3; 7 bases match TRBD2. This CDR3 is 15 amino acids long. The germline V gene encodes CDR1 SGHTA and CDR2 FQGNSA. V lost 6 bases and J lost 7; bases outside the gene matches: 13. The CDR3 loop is CASSTTGTTFNTQYF. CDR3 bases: TGTGCCAGCAGTACTACCGGGACTACGTTTAATACGCAGTATTTT.

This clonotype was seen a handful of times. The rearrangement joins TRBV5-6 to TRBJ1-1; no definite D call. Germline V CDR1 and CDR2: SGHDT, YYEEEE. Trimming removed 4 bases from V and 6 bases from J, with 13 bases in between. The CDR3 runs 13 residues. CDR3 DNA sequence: TGTGCCAGCAGCATTGGAGGTGGGGCTGAAGCTTTCTTT. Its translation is CASSIGGGAEAFF. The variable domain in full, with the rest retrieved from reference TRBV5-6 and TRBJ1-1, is DAGVTQSPTHLIKTRGQQVTLRCSPKSGHDTVSWYQQALGQGPQFIFQYYEEEERQRGNFPDRFSGHQFPNYSSELNVNALLLGDSALYLCASSIGGGAEAFFGQGTRLTVV.

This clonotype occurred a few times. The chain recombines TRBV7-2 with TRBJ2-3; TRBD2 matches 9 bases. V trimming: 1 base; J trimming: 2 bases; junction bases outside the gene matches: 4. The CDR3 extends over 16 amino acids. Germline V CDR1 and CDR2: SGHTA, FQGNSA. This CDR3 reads CASSLGLAAYTDTQYF. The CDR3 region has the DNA TGTGCCAGCAGCTTAGGACTAGCGGCTTACACAGATACGCAGTATTTT.

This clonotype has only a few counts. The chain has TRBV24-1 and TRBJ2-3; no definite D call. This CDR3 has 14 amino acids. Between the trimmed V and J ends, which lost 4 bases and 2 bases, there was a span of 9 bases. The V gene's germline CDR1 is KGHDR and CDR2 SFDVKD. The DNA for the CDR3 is TGTGCCACCAGTGACCCAGGTCCCACAGATACGCAGTATTTT. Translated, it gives CATSDPGPTDTQYF.

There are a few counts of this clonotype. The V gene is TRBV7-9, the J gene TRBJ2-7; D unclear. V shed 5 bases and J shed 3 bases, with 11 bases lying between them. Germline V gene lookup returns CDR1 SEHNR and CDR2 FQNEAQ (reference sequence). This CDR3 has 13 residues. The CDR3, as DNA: TGTGCCAGCAGCCTCCTTAAGGACTACGAGCAGTACTTC. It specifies CASSLLKDYEQYF.